This T cell receptor (beta chain) was recovered during a study of T-cell reconstitution after alpha-beta-depleted transplantation in children. At least ten counts were recorded for this clonotype. Unique molecular identifiers tagged the TCRbeta library. TCRdb processed the PCR reads anew with MiXCR; each CDR3 protein has one entry. The data contain around 96,000 distinct CDR3 sequences, approximately 12% of them singletons. Germline CDR1 and CDR2: SQVTM and ANQGSEA. The V gene lost 0 bases and the J gene lost 0 bases, with 20 bases spanning the gap. This CDR3 has 18 residues. V gene TRBV29-1 combines with J gene TRBJ1-1; a weak D match, TRBD1 (5 bases). The receptor was isolated from a human donor who donated a stem cell graft to a child with inherited bone marrow failure. Specimen: PBMCs from the stem cell graft donor, collected from the stem cell graft. In DNA, the CDR3 is TGCAGCGTTGAAGAGATGGAGGGGCGTTGGATCTTGAACACTGAAGCTTTCTTT. Translating it yields CSVEEMEGRWILNTEAFF.